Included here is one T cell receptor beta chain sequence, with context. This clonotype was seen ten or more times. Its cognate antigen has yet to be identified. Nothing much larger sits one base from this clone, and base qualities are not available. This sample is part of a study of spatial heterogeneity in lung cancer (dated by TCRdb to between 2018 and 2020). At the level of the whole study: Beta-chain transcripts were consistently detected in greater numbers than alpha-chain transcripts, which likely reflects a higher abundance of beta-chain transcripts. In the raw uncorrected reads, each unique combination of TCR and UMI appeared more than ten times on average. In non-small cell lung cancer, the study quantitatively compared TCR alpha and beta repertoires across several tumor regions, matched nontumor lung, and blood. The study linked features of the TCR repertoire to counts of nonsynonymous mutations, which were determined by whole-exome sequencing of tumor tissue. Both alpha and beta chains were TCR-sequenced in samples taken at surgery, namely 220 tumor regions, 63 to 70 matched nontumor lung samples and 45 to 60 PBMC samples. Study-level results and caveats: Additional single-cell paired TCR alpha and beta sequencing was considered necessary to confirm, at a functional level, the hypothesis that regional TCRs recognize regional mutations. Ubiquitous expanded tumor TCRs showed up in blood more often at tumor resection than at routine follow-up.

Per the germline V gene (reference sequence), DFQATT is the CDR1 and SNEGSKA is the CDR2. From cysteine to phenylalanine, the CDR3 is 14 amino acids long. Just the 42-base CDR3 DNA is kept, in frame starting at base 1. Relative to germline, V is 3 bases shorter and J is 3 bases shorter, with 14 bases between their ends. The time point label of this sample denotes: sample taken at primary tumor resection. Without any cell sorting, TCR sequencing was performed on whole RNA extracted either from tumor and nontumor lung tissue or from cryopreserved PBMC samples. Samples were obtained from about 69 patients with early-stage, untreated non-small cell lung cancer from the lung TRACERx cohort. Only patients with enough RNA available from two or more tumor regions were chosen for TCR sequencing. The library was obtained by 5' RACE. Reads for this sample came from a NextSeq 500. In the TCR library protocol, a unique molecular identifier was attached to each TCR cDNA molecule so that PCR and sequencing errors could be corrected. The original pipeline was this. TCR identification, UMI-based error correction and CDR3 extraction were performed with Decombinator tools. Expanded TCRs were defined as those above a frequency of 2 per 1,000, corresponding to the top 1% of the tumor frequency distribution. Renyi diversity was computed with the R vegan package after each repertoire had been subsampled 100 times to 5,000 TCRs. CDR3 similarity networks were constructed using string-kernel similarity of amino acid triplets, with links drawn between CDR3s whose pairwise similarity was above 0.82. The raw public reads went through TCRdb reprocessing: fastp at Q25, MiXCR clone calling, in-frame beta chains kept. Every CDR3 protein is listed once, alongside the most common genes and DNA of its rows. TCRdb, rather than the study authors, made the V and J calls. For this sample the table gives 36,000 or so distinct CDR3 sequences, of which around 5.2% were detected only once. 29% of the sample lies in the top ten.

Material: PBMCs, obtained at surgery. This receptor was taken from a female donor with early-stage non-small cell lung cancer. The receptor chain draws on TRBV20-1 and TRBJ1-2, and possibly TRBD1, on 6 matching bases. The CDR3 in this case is CSARVDSFDYGYTF. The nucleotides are TGCAGTGCTAGGGTGGACAGTTTCGACTATGGCTACACCTTC.